The following is a TCR beta chain sequence with its context. Its antigen is unidentified. It is likely a read error, because the conserved phenylalanine at the end of the CDR3 is missing. It was focal radiation plus CTLA-4 blockade with ipilimumab that patients with chemo-refractory metastatic non-small-cell lung cancer received. The data were produced by immunoSEQ multiplex PCR, yet TCRdb's version contains in-frame clones alone and is incomplete. In the table there are around 20,000 clones, more than 75% of which are singletons. The CDR3 length is 14 residues. Looked up from germline, CDR1 is SGHVS and CDR2 is FQNEAQ. V shed 3 bases, J shed 1 base, and the junction held 2 bases outside the gene matches. This specimen belongs to a study of radiotherapy plus CTLA-4 blockade in lung cancer. Looking at the study overall: With approximately 33% of patients having disease control, objective responses were seen in approximately 19%. Study-wide results and limits: Some TCR clones had been derived from tumors. These clones expanded in peripheral blood after radiotherapy plus ipilimumab. Interferon-beta and early blood T cell clone dynamics reportedly predicted response best.

The TCR originated in a human donor with non-small cell lung cancer whose response to radiotherapy plus ipilimumab could not be evaluated. J is TRBJ1-1 and V is TRBV7-8, with 7 bases aligning to TRBD1. Here the sequenced sample was peripheral blood, taken from a patient treated with radiotherapy plus ipilimumab. This CDR3 reads CASSLGQTNTEAFS. The CDR3 DNA reads TGTGCCAGCAGCTTGGGACAGACGAACACTGAAGCTTTCTCT.